Detailed here is one T cell receptor (beta chain). The sample is drawn from a study of shared clonotypes between healthy human individuals. The repertoire was sequenced with immunoSEQ multiplex PCR; TCRdb's copy has only in-frame clones and lacks some. The table has about 1.5 million clones, about 98% seen once. Material: naive CD4+ T cells sorted from blood. The subset: CD45RA+ positively selected. The receptor comes from a young man in good health.

This CDR3 is CASSLEGAGGPGEQYF. CDR3 nucleotides: TGTGCCAGCAGCTTGGAAGGGGCGGGAGGGCCTGGCGAGCAGTACTTC. This chain joins TRBV5-4 and TRBJ2-7, with 9 positions matching TRBD2. The CDR3 sequence is 16 residues long. From germline, CDR1 is SGHNT and CDR2 YYREEE (reference sequence). V trimming: 0 bases; J trimming: 6 bases; junction bases outside the gene matches: 10.